The next 21 T cell receptor beta chains were all read from a single sample in a study of blood T cell repertoires in COVID-19. Profiled with immunoSEQ multiplex PCR; TCRdb holds only in-frame clones, not every one. The table has some 340,000 clones, 90% to 95% seen once. Specimen: PBMCs or T cells enriched from blood (not recorded which). Source of these receptors: a woman aged 25 to 45 who had been exposed to COVID-19.

The chain is built from TRBV19 and TRBJ1-5, with 7 bases matching TRBD1. CDR1 LNHDA and CDR2 SQIVND come from the germline V gene (reference sequence). J lost 1 base, V lost 7 bases, and 10 bases had no gene match. This CDR3 spans 16 amino acids. The chain's CDR3 is CASTKPQDRSNQPQHF. The CDR3 coding sequence is TGTGCCAGTACTAAGCCACAGGACAGGAGCAATCAGCCCCAGCATTTT.

The rearrangement links TRBV6-5 to TRBJ2-5; 8 bases fit TRBD2. V shed 1 base and J 6 bases; nucleotides not matched to a gene: 7. Germline V gene lookup returns CDR1 MNHEY and CDR2 SVGAGI. The CDR3 has 15 amino acids. CDR3 sequence: CASSYLQRGIKTQYF. CDR3 coding DNA: TGTGCCAGCAGTTACTTACAGCGGGGGATTAAGACCCAGTACTTC.

The chain has TRBV19 and TRBJ2-3; a weak D match, TRBD2 (7 bases). Per germline, CDR1 LNHDA and CDR2 SQIVND (reference sequence). Deletions cut 5 bases from V and 4 bases from J, with 16 bases between. This CDR3 is built from 15 residues. CDR3 coding DNA: TGTGCCAGTAGTCCGGGGGGCAGTTGGTCAGATACGCAGTATTTT. This translates into CASSPGGSWSDTQYF.

V usage is TRBV19 and J usage is TRBJ1-1; 9 bases align to TRBD1. The CDR3 covers 14 residues. Per germline, CDR1 LNHDA and CDR2 SQIVND (reference sequence). The trim removed 6 bases at V and 3 bases at J, leaving 5 bases unmatched. The CDR3 nucleotides are TGTGCCAGTAGGCCTTACAGGGGGCACACTGAAGCTTTCTTT. Its protein product is CASRPYRGHTEAFF.

The V call is TRBV4-3, the J call TRBJ1-2; no definite D call. The germline CDR1 and CDR2 sequences are LGHNA and YSLEER. The CDR3 consists of 14 residues. The ends were cut back, 0 bases at V and 8 bases at J, with 13 bases in the middle. CDR3 in amino acids: CASSQDPETRGYTF. DNA for the CDR3: TGCGCCAGCAGCCAAGACCCCGAAACTCGGGGCTACACCTTC.

The chain has TRBV6-6 and TRBJ1-2; TRBD1 might be the D (6 bases). The length of the CDR3 is 13 residues. Germline CDR1 is MNHNY and CDR2 is SVGAGI (reference sequence). Trimming removed 5 bases at V and 5 bases at J, with 12 bases between. The CDR3 is CASSPTGPYGYTF. The CDR3 DNA is TGTGCCAGCAGTCCAACAGGGCCTTATGGCTACACCTTC.

V and J are TRBV6-5 and TRBJ1-1, with 9 bases lining up with TRBD1. The germline gives CDR1 MNHEY, CDR2 SVGAGI. The V gene end was trimmed by 1 base and the J gene end by 5 bases; junction bases not matched to a gene: 2. There are 14 residues in the CDR3. The CDR3 sequence is CASSYLGQGTEAFF. CDR3 nucleotides: TGTGCCAGCAGTTACTTGGGACAGGGAACTGAAGCTTTCTTT.

This clone was seen only once. J is TRBJ1-2 and V is TRBV7-2; D might be TRBD1 (6 bases). Germline CDR1 reads SGHTA; CDR2 reads FQGNSA. The CDR3 length is 16 residues. Trimming took off 5 bases at V and 4 bases at J, with 20 bases between the two ends. CDR3 nucleotides: TGTGCCAGCAGCCTAACGGGGACACCAACCCTCTATGGCTACACCTTC. The encoded protein is CASSLTGTPTLYGYTF.

The chain is built from TRBV5-6 and TRBJ2-7, with D possibly TRBD2 on 6 matching bases. The germline CDR1 and CDR2 sequences are SGHDT and YYEEEE. The CDR3 has 12 residues. V lost 3 bases and J 4 bases, leaving 8 bases between the germline ends. The chain's CDR3 is CASSWAGYEQYF. The CDR3 nucleotides read TGTGCCAGCAGCTGGGCGGGGTACGAGCAGTACTTC.

A single count supports this clone. V is TRBV6-5 and J is TRBJ1-2, with D tentatively TRBD1 (6 bases). The germline gives CDR1 MNHEY, CDR2 SVGAGI. The CDR3 extends over 14 amino acids. Trimming removed 5 bases from V and 4 bases from J, with 14 bases in between. The CDR3 DNA reads as TGTGCCAGCAGTCCCCTGACAGGTGTCTATGGCTACACCTTC. Its protein product is CASSPLTGVYGYTF.

The chain has TRBV5-1 and TRBJ2-5; possible D gene TRBD1, 6 bases. The CDR3 runs to 14 residues. Germline loops: CDR1 SGHRS, CDR2 YFSETQ. V lost 0 bases, J lost 5 bases, and 11 bases lay in between. The CDR3 sequence: CASSLVQGGETQYF. As DNA, the CDR3 is TGCGCCAGCAGCTTGGTACAGGGCGGGGAGACCCAGTACTTC.

The chain couples TRBV6-6 to TRBJ1-1; a weak D match, TRBD1 (6 bases). The CDR3 is 15 residues long. CDR1 and CDR2 from the germline V gene are MNHNY and SVGAGI (reference sequence). V lost 6 bases and J lost 6, with 20 bases in between. CDR3 loop: CASREGTNYGAEAFF. For the CDR3, the DNA is TGTGCCAGCAGAGAGGGGACAAATTACGGTGCTGAAGCTTTCTTT.

The chain combines TRBV18 with TRBJ1-6, with D possibly being TRBD1 (6 bases). Germline CDR1 KGHSH, CDR2 LQKENI. The CDR3 is made up of 16 amino acids. V dropped 4 bases and J dropped 0 bases, with 10 bases sitting between them. CDR3 nucleotides: TGTGCCAGCTCACTCACAGGGAGCTCCTATAATTCACCCCTCCACTTT. Translated: CASSLTGSSYNSPLHF.

CDR3 DNA: TGTGCCAGCAGCTTGGTAGGGGACAGGGGCCAAGAGACCCAGTACTTC. Encoded protein: CASSLVGDRGQETQYF. The rearrangement uses TRBV5-6 and TRBJ2-5; TRBD1 matches 10 bases. Germline CDR1 reads SGHDT; CDR2 reads YYEEEE. This CDR3 has 16 amino acids. V gave up 0 bases and J gave up 1 base; unmatched junction bases: 3.

The chain carries TRBV27 and TRBJ1-2; TRBD1 matches 9 bases. The V and J ends lost 3 bases and 3 bases, in that order; junction bases with no gene match: 2. Per germline, CDR1 MNHEY and CDR2 SMNVEV (reference sequence). The CDR3 runs to 14 residues. CDR3 loop: CASSFWDRDYGYTF. DNA for the CDR3: TGTGCCAGCAGTTTTTGGGACAGGGACTATGGCTACACCTTC.

The CDR3 sequence: CASSLGPPVSGNTIYF. CDR3 DNA: TGTGCCAGCAGTTTGGGCCCGCCGGTGTCTGGAAACACCATATATTTT. This chain connects TRBV6-2 or TRBV6-3 to TRBJ1-3; no definite D call. Per the germline V gene, CDR1 is MNHEY and CDR2 is SVGEGT. V was pared by 4 bases and J by 1 base, with 14 bases between. This CDR3 contains 16 residues.

This clone was observed a handful of times. The rearrangement links TRBV11-2 to TRBJ1-5, with TRBD1 matching 7 bases. The V and J ends lost 2 bases and 10 bases, in that order; junction bases with no gene match: 8. Looked up from germline, CDR1 is SGHAT and CDR2 is FQNNGV. The length of the CDR3 is 14 residues. The CDR3 region is CASSLFPSGGPQHF. The CDR3 DNA reads TGTGCCAGCAGCTTATTTCCTTCAGGGGGTCCCCAGCATTTT.

This chain joins TRBV27 and TRBJ1-1; TRBD1 is a possible D gene (6 bases). Per the germline V gene, CDR1 is MNHEY and CDR2 is SMNVEV (reference sequence). The CDR3 has 15 amino acids. The V end lost 8 bases, the J end lost 7 bases, and 23 bases lay between the germline ends. The chain's CDR3 is CASFPQDRGLGEAFF. In DNA, the CDR3 is TGTGCCAGCTTCCCGCAGGATAGGGGGTTGGGTGAAGCTTTCTTT.

V is TRBV7-2 and J is TRBJ2-2, with 8 bases identical to TRBD2. This CDR3 comprises 15 residues. CDR1 is SGHTA and CDR2 is FQGNSA in the germline V gene. The ends lost 7 bases at V and 6 bases at J; junction bases unmatched: 10. The CDR3 protein is CASTPAGAVPGELFF. CDR3 nucleotides: TGTGCCAGCACCCCAGCGGGGGCCGTCCCCGGGGAGCTGTTTTTT.

This chain uses TRBV3-1 (or the pseudogene TRBV3-2) with TRBJ1-1, with 8 nucleotides matching TRBD1. The germline CDR1 and CDR2 sequences are LGHDT and YNNKEL (reference sequence). This CDR3 has 14 amino acids. V shed 1 base and J 7 bases; nucleotides not matched to a gene: 5. This CDR3 reads CASSQVTGGNEAFF. The CDR3 DNA reads as TGTGCCAGCAGCCAAGTTACAGGGGGGAATGAAGCTTTCTTT.

This chain connects TRBV5-1 to TRBJ1-2; tentative D call: TRBD1 (6 bases). V shed 1 base and J shed 8 bases, with 12 bases lying between them. CDR1 and CDR2 from the germline V gene are SGHRS and YFSETQ. CDR3 length: 13 residues. CDR3 nucleotide sequence: TGCGCCAGCAGCTTGACAGGGAGAGGGGGCTACACCTTC. Encoded protein: CASSLTGRGGYTF.